Sequencing of this TCR beta chain was carried out in a study of blood T cell repertoires in COVID-19. As for the study in general: COVID-19 samples from acute and convalescent phases originated in the United States, Italy and Spain. PBMCs, B-cell-depleted T cells, or T cells were the source of the cDNA or gDNA that made up the material.

Original analysis: Reference gene primer amplification gave estimated nucleated cell counts. The method was immunoSEQ multiplex PCR; TCRdb's version includes in-frame clones alone and lacks a portion of them. From that table come the V and J calls and clone size; the DNA was used to work out D and trimming. The sample shows around 140,000 clones, roughly 86% of them seen only once. This CDR3 is 15 amino acids long. Germline-derived CDR1 and CDR2 are MNHNY and SVGAGI (reference sequence). J was trimmed by 5 bases and V by 5 bases; bases with no gene match: 7. Input material: peripheral blood. This chain uses TRBV6-6 with TRBJ2-3, with TRBD2 matching over 10 bases. The clonotype was recovered from a woman in her sixties with acute or convalescent COVID-19. CDR3: CASSQSGGGGDTQYF. CDR3 nucleotides: TGTGCCAGCAGTCAAAGCGGGGGGGGAGGAGATACGCAGTATTTT.